Described below is a single T cell receptor beta chain sequence and its context. Its cognate antigen is unknown. A CD8+CD4-CCR7+CD45RA+ gate was used to sort naive CD8 T cells. TCRdb reprocessed the PCR reads via MiXCR and lists one record per CDR3 protein. The data contain approximately 550,000 distinct CDR3 sequences, 20% to 25% of them singletons. The sample originates from a study of molecular identifiers for immune sequencing clone quantification. For the study at large: Within a replicate experiment, RNA obtained from either around 20,000 or 99,000 naive CD8 cells was divided into five aliquots, and four of those aliquots were then sequenced.

V was trimmed by 7 bases and J by 2 bases, leaving 17 bases between them. This CDR3 has 15 residues. Germline values: CDR1 SNHLY, CDR2 FYNNEI. Study-level points and caveats: Effector cells kept over 98% of their molecules in clones above 20 RNA copies, while naive cells kept under 1% there.

The receptor was isolated from a human donor in good health. Some libraries in this study had Jurkat cell RNA spiked in. The chain combines TRBV2 with TRBJ1-2, with a possible D match to TRBD1 (5 bases). The sequenced sample consisted of naive CD8+ T cells from blood, with Jurkat cell RNA spiked in. Subset given: FACS-sorted CD8+CD4-CCR7+CD45RA+ naive T cells. The CDR3 here is CASKGRGVLNYGYTF. In DNA form, the CDR3 reads TGTGCCAGCAAGGGGCGGGGGGTTTTAAACTATGGCTACACCTTC.